The 25 T cell receptor beta chains listed next were all sequenced from one sample in a study of vaccination effects on CD4 cells after COVID-19. Within the ViraFEST assay, antigen-specific CD4+ T cells underwent expansion with viral peptide pools prior to sequencing. Once cultured for 10 days, the cells underwent separation to obtain CD4+ T cells. Vaccinees lacked prior SARS-CoV-2 infection and tested negative for nucleocapsid antibodies. Data came from immunoSEQ multiplex PCR; TCRdb stores just in-frame clones and leaves some out. Among some 68,000 clones, approximately 80% were seen once, and the ten largest hold 9% to 15%. Antigens of these TCRs are unknown. The material sequenced was CD4+ T cells from PBMCs cultured with SARS-CoV-2 spike peptides, taken before COVID-19 vaccination. The receptors come from a human donor who received a COVID-19 vaccine.

The V call is TRBV21-1, the J call TRBJ1-5; the DNA was not compared with TRBD1, the D call given in the table. TRBV21-1 is recorded as a pseudogene. The CDR3 is made up of 21 amino acids. The CDR3 sequence: CASSRKEVTGPRSYSNQPQHF. The CDR3 nucleotides are TGTGCCAGCAGCCGAAAAGAAGTAACAGGGCCTAGATCCTATAGCAATCAGCCCCAGCATTTT.

This rearrangement joins TRBV9 to TRBJ1-6, with D unresolved. In germline, CDR1 is SGDLS, CDR2 YYNGEE. The CDR3 loop spans 14 amino acids. The V end lost 0 bases, the J end lost 2 bases, and 3 bases lay between the germline ends. The CDR3 sequence: CASSVDPYNSPLHF. The CDR3 DNA follows: TGTGCCAGCAGCGTAGACCCCTATAATTCACCCCTCCACTTT.

The chain recombines TRBV7-3 with TRBJ2-3, with a possible D match to TRBD2 (7 bases). From germline, CDR1 is SGHTA and CDR2 FQGTGA. CDR3 size: 16 residues. Trimming cost V 5 bases and J 2 bases, with 17 bases left between them. The CDR3, as DNA: TGTGCCAGCAGCCCTGGGGTGCGGGGGCCCACAGATACGCAGTATTTT. Translated, it gives CASSPGVRGPTDTQYF.

The rearrangement links TRBV5-4 to TRBJ2-5; 11 nucleotides match TRBD1. Germline-derived CDR1 and CDR2 are SGHNT and YYREEE (reference sequence). V was clipped by 4 bases and J by 5 bases; unmatched bases: 7. The CDR3 totals 15 residues. The CDR3 bases are TGTGCCAGCAGCCAAGGACAGGGGGCGTGGGAGACCCAGTACTTC. Translated, it gives CASSQGQGAWETQYF.

The chain recombines TRBV6-5 with TRBJ1-1; D gene uncertain. Trimming removed 2 bases at V and 1 base at J, with 8 bases between. Germline assignment: CDR1 MNHEY and CDR2 SVGAGI. CDR3 length: 14 residues. CDR3 protein: CASSYGEGNTEAFF. The CDR3 DNA follows: TGTGCCAGCAGTTACGGGGAGGGGAACACTGAAGCTTTCTTT.

V is TRBV5-4 and J is TRBJ2-7, with TRBD1 matching over 7 bases. The germline V gene encodes CDR1 SGHNT and CDR2 YYREEE (reference sequence). V dropped 7 bases and J dropped 3; count of bases not matched to a gene: 10. The CDR3 has 14 residues. DNA of the CDR3: TGTGCCAGCGGGACCGGGACAGACCTCTACGAGCAGTACGTC. It codes for CASGTGTDLYEQYV.

The rearrangement links TRBV18 to TRBJ1-5; D not certain. Per the germline V gene, CDR1 is KGHSH and CDR2 is LQKENI. Trimming pared 3 bases from V and 6 bases from J, leaving 15 bases between. The CDR3 covers 15 residues. In DNA, the CDR3 is TGTGCCAGCTCACCGCTCCCGGATAGTAGTCAGCCCCAGCATTTT. It specifies CASSPLPDSSQPQHF.

This rearrangement joins TRBV18 to TRBJ1-5; no definite D call. CDR1 and CDR2 (germline): KGHSH, LQKENI. Trimming left V 2 bases short and J 9 bases short, with 20 bases between. The CDR3 extends over 16 amino acids. The CDR3 nucleotides are TGTGCCAGCTCACCAGTTCCCGGATTTGGGGAATGGCCCCAGCATTTT. Residues: CASSPVPGFGEWPQHF.

This chain uses TRBV5-1 with TRBJ2-1; 8 bases line up with TRBD2. Germline values: CDR1 SGHRS, CDR2 YFSETQ. CDR3 length equals 13 residues. V lost 2 bases and J lost 8; bases outside the gene matches: 3. The CDR3 reads CASSLGTSDEQFF. Here the CDR3 DNA reads TGCGCCAGCAGCTTAGGGACTAGTGATGAGCAGTTCTTC.

This clone was observed a single time. The genes are TRBV4-1 and TRBJ1-5; 7 nucleotides align to TRBD1. Per germline, CDR1 MGHRA and CDR2 YSYEKL. CDR3 length: 17 residues. Trimming cost V 1 base and J 0 bases; bases outside gene matches: 6. CDR3 in DNA: TGCGCCAGCAGCCAAGGGGCCAGGGGGAGTAGCAATCAGCCCCAGCATTTT. Protein product: CASSQGARGSSNQPQHF.

This chain connects TRBV7-2 to TRBJ2-1, with 11 bases identical to TRBD2. J gave up 7 bases and V 1 base, and 9 bases lay outside the gene matches. The V gene's germline CDR1 is SGHTA and CDR2 FQGNSA. The CDR3 runs 17 residues. The CDR3 region has the DNA TGTGCCAGCAGCTTAGGGGGCGGGACTAGCGGAAATAATGAGCAGTTCTTC. This gives the protein CASSLGGGTSGNNEQFF.

The chain links TRBV18 to TRBJ2-7; D perhaps matches TRBD1 (7 bases). V was trimmed by 4 bases and J by 6 bases, leaving 10 bases between them. Looked up from germline, CDR1 is KGHSH and CDR2 is LQKENI. CDR3 length equals 12 residues. The CDR3 coding sequence is TGTGCCAGCTCACTCCAGGGGGGCGAGCAGTACGTC. Protein sequence: CASSLQGGEQYV.

The rearrangement joins TRBV20-1 to TRBJ2-5; D gene ambiguous. CDR3 length: 11 residues. Trimming left V 2 bases short and J 4 bases short, with 5 bases between. Looked up from germline, CDR1 is DFQATT and CDR2 is SNEGSKA (reference sequence). The CDR3 loop reads CSARLRETQYF. For the CDR3, the DNA is TGCAGTGCTAGACTCCGAGAGACCCAGTACTTC.

This chain links TRBV18 with TRBJ1-2; 9 nucleotides line up with TRBD1. Trimming cost V 3 bases and J 2 bases; bases outside gene matches: 1. The germline gives CDR1 KGHSH, CDR2 LQKENI. The CDR3 consists of 14 residues. Here the CDR3 reads CASSPDRGNYGYTF. In DNA, the CDR3 is TGTGCCAGCTCACCGGACAGGGGAAACTATGGCTACACCTTC.

This chain links TRBV6-5 with TRBJ2-2; 12 positions agree with TRBD2. The germline CDR1 and CDR2 sequences are MNHEY and SVGAGI. V was pared by 7 bases and J by 6 bases, with 6 bases of the junction left unmatched. The CDR3 has 15 amino acids. This CDR3 reads CASKASGGAAGELFF. The CDR3 nucleotides read TGTGCCAGCAAAGCTAGCGGGGGGGCGGCCGGGGAGCTGTTTTTT.

This clone was detected only once. The V and J genes are TRBV24-1 and TRBJ2-3; D gene uncertain. The CDR3 is 15 amino acids. The germline V gene encodes CDR1 KGHDR and CDR2 SFDVKD. Trimming took off 1 base at V and 1 base at J, with 8 bases between the two ends. This chain's CDR3 is CATSDLHGGTDTQYF. CDR3 nucleotides: TGTGCCACCAGTGATTTACACGGCGGCACAGATACGCAGTATTTT.

This sequence joins TRBV5-6 and TRBJ1-6, with D perhaps TRBD1 (6 bases). V lost 5 bases, J lost 5 bases, and 17 bases lay in between. CDR3 length: 16 amino acids. Germline CDR1 and CDR2: SGHDT and YYEEEE. The CDR3 here is CASSILGGGNNSPLHF. The CDR3 DNA follows: TGTGCCAGCAGTATCCTAGGGGGGGGGAATAATTCACCCCTCCACTTT.

The V and J genes are TRBV6-5 and TRBJ1-2; D may be TRBD1 (6 bases). The germline V gene encodes CDR1 MNHEY and CDR2 SVGAGI. The length of the CDR3 is 16 residues. Deletions cut 6 bases from V and 4 bases from J, with 21 bases between. CDR3 in amino acids: CASSYDLTGSSYGYTF. CDR3 nucleotide sequence: TGTGCCAGCAGCTACGACTTAACAGGGTCAAGCTATGGCTACACCTTC.

This rearrangement joins TRBV10-1 to TRBJ2-2; D call uncertain. CDR1 and CDR2 from the germline V gene are WNHNN and SYGVQD (reference sequence). Trimming removed 2 bases at V and 0 bases at J, with 7 bases between. The CDR3 is 15 residues long. CDR3 amino acids: CASSEQQPNTGELFF. The CDR3 nucleotides read TGCGCCAGCAGTGAGCAACAGCCGAACACCGGGGAGCTGTTTTTT.

The chain couples TRBV13 to TRBJ1-3; D not resolved. V was shortened by 3 bases and J by 1 base, with 13 bases between the two germline ends. The V gene's germline CDR1 is PRHDT and CDR2 FYEKMQ (reference sequence). There are 16 residues in the CDR3. CDR3 residues: CASSLGPYSSGNTIYF. CDR3 nucleotides: TGTGCCAGCAGCTTGGGCCCATATTCGTCTGGAAACACCATATATTTT.

The CDR3 reads CATCPGQGAETQYF. CDR3 DNA sequence: TGTGCCACCTGCCCGGGACAGGGGGCCGAGACCCAGTACTTC. The chain has TRBV24-1 and TRBJ2-5; TRBD1 matches at 12 bases. This CDR3 is built from 14 residues. J gave up 5 bases and V 9 bases, and 6 bases lay outside the gene matches. Looked up from germline, CDR1 is KGHDR and CDR2 is SFDVKD.

V is TRBV24-1 and J is TRBJ2-1, with a tentative D call TRBD2 (7 bases). The CDR3 has 15 amino acids. CDR1 is KGHDR and CDR2 is SFDVKD in the germline V gene. Trimming cost V 6 bases and J 4 bases, with 15 bases left between them. The CDR3 bases are TGTGCCACCAGTAAAGGGGGGGGGCGGTACAATGAGCAGTTCTTC. This gives the protein CATSKGGGRYNEQFF.

V gene TRBV6-2 or TRBV6-3 combines with J gene TRBJ2-7; D is unclear. The V end lost 6 bases, the J end lost 3 bases, and 6 bases lay between the germline ends. Germline CDR1 MNHEY, CDR2 SVGEGT. The CDR3 sequence is 11 residues long. The CDR3 DNA reads as TGTGCCAGCAGCTCCTACTACGAGCAGTACGTC. This sequence encodes CASSSYYEQYV.

This clone has only one observation. J is TRBJ2-7 and V is TRBV11-2; unclear D gene. This CDR3 has 13 amino acids. Trimming stripped 4 bases from V and 6 bases from J, with 13 bases between. CDR1 and CDR2 from the germline V gene are SGHAT and FQNNGV. The CDR3 DNA is TGTGCCAGCAGCTCCGCCCCGGCGATCGAGCAGTACGTC. This translates into CASSSAPAIEQYV.

The V call is TRBV7-3, the J call TRBJ2-5; 9 bases agree with TRBD2. CDR1 is SGHTA and CDR2 is FQGTGA in the germline V gene. The CDR3 contains 17 residues. The junction had 13 bases not matched to a gene; V was cut back by 5 bases and J by 3 bases. The chain's CDR3 is CASSVGTTSGLEETQYF. DNA of the CDR3: TGTGCCAGCAGCGTCGGGACGACTAGCGGACTTGAAGAGACCCAGTACTTC.